A selection of T cell receptor beta chains follows, all from one sample in a study of CD8+CD57+ T cells in acquired aplastic anemia. TCRdb analysed the reads with MiXCR anew, one entry per CDR3 protein. Seen here are around 150,000 distinct CDR3 sequences, around two fifths observed once, and the top ten hold more than 7%. Sequencing was done on a sample of sorted CD4+, CD8+, or CD8+CD57+ T cells (not recorded which) from PBMCs. These receptor sequences come from a human donor in good health, serving as a control. The conserved cysteine and the conserved F or W are not part of the CDR3 here. The D gene is left open where the match is weak. The size of a clone is reported for some rows only, either as once, few or many, or as a class for expanded clones.

J gene,D gene,clone size,V gene,CDR3 protein
TRBJ2-7,TRBD2,.,TRBV2,ASSEASGGEQY
TRBJ2-3,.,.,TRBV25-1,ASSEYRSTDTQY
TRBJ2-4,.,few,TRBV6-2/TRBV6-3,ASSYSTDAPY
TRBJ1-2,.,few,TRBV30,AWTPGQYYGYT
TRBJ1-6,.,.,TRBV4-3,ASSQDPQGRDSPLH
TRBJ2-7,TRBD1,.,TRBV5-1,ASSTGQGVGYEQY
TRBJ2-7,TRBD1,.,TRBV10-1,ASSGGQGKHEQY
TRBJ2-3,.,.,TRBV29-1,SVHGQYTDTQY
TRBJ1-3,TRBD1,many,TRBV19,ASGRGHTGNTIY
TRBJ1-2,.,.,TRBV19,ASSRAGYGYT
TRBJ1-1,TRBD1,.,TRBV19,ACQTGAYTEAF
TRBJ1-1,TRBD1,.,TRBV20-1,SARDTGTANTEAF
TRBJ2-5,.,many,TRBV9,ASSEGTAGETQY
TRBJ2-3,.,.,TRBV7-8,ASKQDRGTDTQY
TRBJ2-3,.,many,TRBV24-1,ATSETIGGTQY
TRBJ1-6,TRBD1,.,TRBV30,AWSVRGQGDSPLH
TRBJ1-4,.,many,TRBV11-2,ASSLDTGRSEKLF
TRBJ2-7,.,.,TRBV5-1,ASSSKGRGTYEQY
TRBJ2-7,.,many,TRBV5-5,ASSLELNSYEQY
TRBJ2-5,.,many,TRBV7-7,ASSPLGGDGQETQY
TRBJ2-7,TRBD2,.,TRBV24-1,ATEGLATYEQY
TRBJ2-7,TRBD1,.,TRBV7-8,ASRKTGGSTYEQY
TRBJ1-6,.,.,TRBV5-6,ASSLGTGQSPLH
TRBJ1-5,TRBD1,.,TRBV5-5,ASSLSGQGNQPQH
TRBJ2-1,.,many,TRBV15,ATSANYVRHNEQF
TRBJ2-1,TRBD2,.,TRBV11-2,ASSHGLAREWEQF
TRBJ2-7,TRBD1,.,TRBV25-1,ASSRSPGQGDYEQY
TRBJ1-6,.,many,TRBV18,ASSLRAGENSPLH
TRBJ1-1,.,few,TRBV6-5,ASSYRRFDTEAF